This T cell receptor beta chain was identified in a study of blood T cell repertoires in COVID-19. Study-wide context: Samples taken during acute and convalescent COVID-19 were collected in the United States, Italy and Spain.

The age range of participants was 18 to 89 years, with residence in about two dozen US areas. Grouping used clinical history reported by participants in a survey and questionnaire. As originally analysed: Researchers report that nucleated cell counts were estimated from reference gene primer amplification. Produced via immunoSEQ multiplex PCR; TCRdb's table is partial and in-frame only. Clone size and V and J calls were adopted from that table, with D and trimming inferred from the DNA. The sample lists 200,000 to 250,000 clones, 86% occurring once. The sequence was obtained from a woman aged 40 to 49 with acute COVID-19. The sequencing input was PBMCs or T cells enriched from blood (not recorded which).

The CDR3 loop reads CASSLAPGGPYNEQFF. The CDR3 region has the DNA TGTGCCAGCAGCTTAGCCCCGGGGGGACCTTACAATGAGCAGTTCTTC. The genes are TRBV7-2 and TRBJ2-1; 7 bases are a match to TRBD2. V lost 0 bases and J lost 4; bases outside the gene matches: 6. This CDR3 comprises 16 residues. Germline loops: CDR1 SGHTA, CDR2 FQGNSA. The full variable domain, its missing parts supplied by reference TRBV7-2 and TRBJ2-1, is GAGVSQSPSNKVTEKGKDVELRCDPISGHTALYWYRQSLGQGLEFLIYFQGNSAPDKSGLPSDRFSAERTGGSVSTLTIQRTQQEDSAVYLCASSLAPGGPYNEQFFGPGTRLTVL.